This is a list of T cell receptor beta chains from one sample in a study of T cells expressing NK-cell markers. TCRdb reprocessed the 5' RACE reads and reports one entry per CDR3 protein, with no DNA. In total, the table holds 400,000 to 550,000 distinct CDR3 sequences. The sequencing sample was made of blood T cells: a sorted CD56 or NKG2C T cell subset, CD4+ or CD8+ T cells, or bulk PBMC T cells (not recorded which). All receptors come from a woman between 18 and 75 years old in good health. Both conserved end residues are part of each CDR3. Each record gives: V gene, J gene, CDR3 protein.

>TRBV4-2|TRBJ1-4
CASSPPSEKLFF
>TRBV3-1|TRBJ2-3
CASSPGLAGVDTQYF
>TRBV7-6|TRBJ1-1
CASSPFRGSNTEAFF
>TRBV7-3|TRBJ1-4
CASSRTGSANEKLFF
>TRBV7-3|TRBJ1-2
CASSLIWNYGYTF
>TRBV5-1|TRBJ2-5
CASSLGLERETQYF
>TRBV12-3/TRBV12-4|TRBJ2-3
CASSDAKTRLTDTQYF
>TRBV6-1|TRBJ2-2
CASFKLAGGRIGELFF
>TRBV7-2|TRBJ1-1
CASSLAGSRTEAFF
>TRBV6-5|TRBJ1-1
CASSSLDRAENTEAFF
>TRBV19|TRBJ2-7
CASSRVGGFDEQYF
>TRBV7-3|TRBJ2-5
CASSLRAFGTQYF
>TRBV9|TRBJ1-3
CASSVEAYRDYGNTIYF